Following are 22 T cell receptor beta chains from one sample sequenced in a study of tumor-infiltrating lymphocytes in oesophageal squamous cell carcinoma. MiXCR, applied by TCRdb to the PCR reads, yields one record per CDR3 protein. This sample has approximately 10,000 distinct CDR3 sequences, with roughly 50% found just once. Source material: esophageal tumor tissue. Every receptor here comes from a female donor with esophageal squamous cell carcinoma.

This clonotype has a count of ten or more. This may be a read error: a much more frequent sequence differs by one nucleotide. J is TRBJ2-7 and V is TRBV5-1; 12 bases are a match to TRBD2. CDR3 size: 15 residues. The germline gives CDR1 SGHRS, CDR2 YFSETQ. J gave up 7 bases and V 0 bases, and 5 bases lay outside the gene matches. CDR3 coding DNA: TGCGCCAGCAGCTTGGGACTAGCGGGGGTGGATGAGCAGTACTTC. Protein sequence: CASSLGLAGVDEQYF.

The rearrangement joins TRBV6-1 to TRBJ2-2; 9 nucleotides agree with TRBD1. The CDR3 is made up of 15 amino acids. Germline-derived CDR1 and CDR2 are MNHNS and SASEGT. V shed 5 bases and J 2 bases; nucleotides not matched to a gene: 3. The CDR3 here is CASSRTGDNTGELFF. The CDR3 DNA follows: TGTGCCAGCAGTCGGACAGGGGACAACACCGGGGAGCTGTTTTTT.

The table lists this clonotype with many counts. The gene calls are TRBV19 and TRBJ1-1, with D perhaps TRBD1 (5 bases). CDR1 and CDR2 from the germline V gene are LNHDA and SQIVND (reference sequence). This CDR3 has 11 amino acids. The V and J ends lost 8 bases and 7 bases respectively, with 11 bases between them. CDR3 amino acids: CASQGAGEAFF. The CDR3 nucleotides are TGTGCCAGTCAAGGGGCGGGTGAAGCTTTCTTT.

This chain joins TRBV7-9 and TRBJ2-5; TRBD2 matches at 8 bases. The CDR3 spans 14 residues. The germline CDR1 and CDR2 sequences are SEHNR and FQNEAQ (reference sequence). V dropped 5 bases and J dropped 4; count of bases not matched to a gene: 6. The CDR3 is CASSLTGTRETQYF. As DNA, the CDR3 is TGTGCCAGCAGCCTTACAGGGACTAGAGAGACCCAGTACTTC. The entire variable domain, with the rest obtained from reference TRBV7-9 and TRBJ2-5, is as follows: DTGVSQNPRHKITKRGQNVTFRCDPISEHNRLYWYRQTLGQGPEFLTYFQNEAQLEKSRLLSDRFSAERPKGSFSTLEIQRTEQGDSAMYLCASSLTGTRETQYFGPGTRLLVL.

With respect to this clonotype: Lacking the conserved final phenylalanine or tryptophan, this CDR3 likely reflects a read error. Because the CDR3's place on the DNA is in doubt, the DNA is left out and the CDR3 is given as listed by TCRdb. The chain joins TRBV6-1 to TRBJ2-3; the tabulated D call, TRBD2, remains unverified against the DNA. The CDR3 is 17 residues long, ends included. Germline values: CDR1 MNHNS, CDR2 SASEGT. This chain's CDR3 is CASSYPTGRGMATPSVR.

Ten or more counts support this clonotype. The chain has TRBV24-1 and TRBJ2-7; D uncertain. The length of the CDR3 is 12 residues. Germline CDR1 KGHDR, CDR2 SFDVKD. V lost 9 bases, J lost 7 bases, and 15 bases lay in between. The CDR3 sequence is CATGKGANEQYF. CDR3 DNA sequence: TGTGCCACCGGGAAGGGTGCCAATGAGCAGTACTTC.

This clonotype is judged medium-sized. The gene calls are TRBV6-1 and TRBJ2-3; 8 positions match TRBD1. This CDR3 spans 14 amino acids. After removal of 6 bases from V and 0 bases from J, the junction contained 2 bases not matched to a gene. CDR1 is MNHNS and CDR2 is SASEGT in the germline V gene. The CDR3 loop reads CASSWTGSTDTQYF. In DNA form, the CDR3 reads TGTGCCAGCAGCTGGACAGGGAGCACAGATACGCAGTATTTT.

This clonotype has a count of ten or more. The chain links TRBV11-3 to TRBJ2-4, with D perhaps TRBD2 (6 bases). The germline V and J ends were trimmed by 4 bases and 13 bases, with 17 bases remaining between them. The CDR3 is 13 residues long. The V gene's germline CDR1 is SGHNT and CDR2 YENEEA. The CDR3 loop is CASSSGVWDEQYF. CDR3 DNA sequence: TGTGCCAGCAGCTCGGGGGTCTGGGATGAGCAGTACTTC. Combining the CDR3 with reference TRBV11-3 and TRBJ2-4 gives the whole variable domain EAGVVQSPRYKIIEKKQPVAFWCNPISGHNTLYWYLQNLGQGPELLIRYENEEAVDDSQLPKDRFSAERLKGVDSTLKIQPAELGDSAVYLCASSSGVWDEQYFGAGTRLSVL.

This rearrangement joins TRBV12-3 or TRBV12-4 to TRBJ2-5; D might be TRBD1 or TRBD2, each matching 5 bases. TRBJ2-1 explains the end of the DNA better; the J call may be wrong. CDR3 length: 14 residues. CDR3 protein: CASRPGPLSYEQFF. DNA of the CDR3: TGTGCCAGCAGGCCGGGGCCCCTTTCCTACGAGCAGTTCTTC.

With respect to this clonotype: Its ends do not fully match the called genes, so a read error is possible. The rearrangement uses TRBV7-8 and TRBJ2-7; no clear D. The CDR3 contains 12 residues. Germline V gene data show CDR1 as SGHVS and CDR2 as FQNEAQ. CDR3: CASSFNNSPLHF. As DNA, the CDR3 is TGTGCCAGCAGCTTTAATAATTCACCCCTCCACTTC.

The chain combines TRBV7-2 with TRBJ2-5, with 9 bases lining up with TRBD2. The J call may be in error: the DNA end matches TRBJ2-7 better. This CDR3 is built from 16 residues. Germline V gene sequence: CDR1 SGHTA, CDR2 FQGNSA. The CDR3 region is CASSLVSGRIPYEQYF. CDR3 DNA sequence: TGTGCCAGCAGCTTAGTTAGCGGGAGAATCCCCTACGAGCAGTACTTC.

The J gene is TRBJ2-4, the V gene TRBV7-8; D is possibly TRBD2 (6 bases). Trimming took 5 bases from V and 0 from J, leaving 14 bases between them. Germline CDR1 is SGHVS and CDR2 is FQNEAQ. The CDR3 covers 16 residues. The DNA of the CDR3 is TGTGCCAGCAGCCTACTCCGGGGGATAGCCAAAAACATTCAGTACTTC. Translated: CASSLLRGIAKNIQYF. Complete variable domain (other parts from reference TRBV7-8 and TRBJ2-4): GAGVSQSPRYKVAKRGQDVALRCDPISGHVSLFWYQQALGQGPEFLTYFQNEAQLDKSGLPSDRFFAERPEGSVSTLKIQRTQQEDSAVYLCASSLLRGIAKNIQYFGAGTRLSVL.

This chain connects TRBV12-3 or TRBV12-4 to TRBJ2-3; 7 bases are a match to TRBD1. With V trimmed by 7 bases and J by 0 bases, 7 bases remained unmatched. This CDR3 contains 15 residues. CDR3 in amino acids: CASTWDSLSTDTQYF. CDR3 sequence (DNA): TGTGCCAGCACGTGGGACAGCCTTAGCACAGATACGCAGTATTTT.

This clonotype was seen many times. The chain employs TRBV6-4 and TRBJ2-5; TRBD2 agrees at 8 bases. The CDR3 contains 17 residues. The germline gives CDR1 MRHNA, CDR2 SNTAGT. With V trimmed by 3 bases and J by 0 bases, 9 bases remained unmatched. CDR3 bases: TGTGCCAGCAGTGATCGGTCGGCTAGCGGGCACCAAGAGACCCAGTACTTC. It specifies CASSDRSASGHQETQYF.

This clonotype is categorized as medium-sized. The chain uses TRBV7-9 and TRBJ1-4; D is unresolved. CDR1 and CDR2 (germline): SEHNR, FQNEAQ (reference sequence). Trimming cost V 4 bases and J 3 bases, with 15 bases left between them. The CDR3 extends over 16 amino acids. CDR3 sequence: CASSSKNRESNEKLFF. CDR3 DNA: TGTGCCAGCAGCTCAAAAAATCGGGAGTCTAATGAAAAACTGTTTTTT.

Only a few counts were recorded for this clonotype. The CDR3 does not close with the conserved phenylalanine or tryptophan, likely indicating a read error. The DNA is left out, because the CDR3 cannot be placed on it with certainty; the CDR3 is given as TCRdb lists it. The rearrangement joins TRBV7-6 to TRBJ2-6; the D call in the table, TRBD1, was not verified against the DNA. Per the germline V gene, CDR1 is SGHVS and CDR2 is FNYEAQ. 17 amino acids form the CDR3, both terminal residues included. The CDR3 sequence is CASSRGQGAMETQYFGA.

This chain joins TRBV6-1 and TRBJ2-2; D gene ambiguous. There are 11 residues in the CDR3. Germline V gene lookup returns CDR1 MNHNS and CDR2 SASEGT. Trimming took off 5 bases at V and 7 bases at J, with 5 bases between the two ends. This CDR3 is CASSNGGELFF. The CDR3 DNA follows: TGTGCCAGCAGTAACGGCGGGGAGCTGTTTTTT.

The chain joins TRBV7-3 to TRBJ1-1, with 7 bases identical to TRBD1. The trim removed 2 bases at V and 0 bases at J, leaving 0 bases unmatched. The CDR3 spans 14 residues. CDR1 is SGHTA, CDR2 FQGTGA, per germline. CDR3 DNA sequence: TGTGCCAGCAGCTTAGACAGGGTGAACACTGAAGCTTTCTTT. It specifies CASSLDRVNTEAFF.

This clonotype was seen many times. The CDR3 loop is CASSPRGPKDTQYF. DNA of the CDR3: TGTGCCAGTAGTCCTCGGGGGCCTAAAGATACGCAGTATTTT. This chain links TRBV19 with TRBJ2-3; D may correspond to TRBD1 or TRBD2 (6 bases each). The CDR3 runs to 14 residues. In germline, CDR1 is LNHDA, CDR2 SQIVND (reference sequence). V was pared by 5 bases and J by 5 bases, with 14 bases between.

In nucleotides, the CDR3 is TGTGCCAGCAGCCGGGGACTATTTGGGGAGCAGTTCTTC. This codes for CASSRGLFGEQFF. The V and J genes are TRBV12-3 or TRBV12-4 and TRBJ2-4, with 7 bases matching TRBD2. The better agreement between TRBJ2-1 and the DNA end casts doubt on the J call. The CDR3 consists of 13 residues.

The CDR3 DNA reads TGTAATGACAGGGAAGGGGACACTGAAGCTTTCTTT. As protein: CNDREGDTEAFF. The chain employs TRBV7-6 and TRBJ1-1; 7 positions agree with TRBD1. CDR1 SGHVS and CDR2 FNYEAQ come from the germline V gene. This CDR3 is built from 12 residues.

To note about this clonotype: No DNA is shown, since the ends of the CDR3 on it are uncertain; the CDR3 is the one TCRdb lists. The CDR3 spells CASSVAARGPNYGYTFGF. This chain links TRBV7-1 with TRBJ2-6; the DNA was not compared with TRBD1, the D call given in the table. TRBV7-1 is reported as an ORF; its role is uncertain. The CDR3 region is 18 residues in length, termini included.